These 12 T cell receptor beta chains came from one sample sequenced in a study of technical replicates of blood from several donors listed by TCRdb under 2017. The library was prepared using the immunoSEQ multiplex PCR assay. TCRdb took over this immuneACCESS table, retaining in-frame rearrangements with V and J assigned. Such tables are incomplete; in checked studies, under half of the missing clones stem from an unresolved V gene, and the remainder is unexplained. The sample records tens of thousands of clones, about 93% of which are singletons. The ten most abundant clones make up 3.5% to 4.5% of the sample. What was sequenced was PBMCs. These receptors originate from a human donor in good health. Some clones in this sample may be carry-over from other donors' samples.

The V and J genes are TRBV6-1 and TRBJ1-5, with 8 bases fitting TRBD1. V lost 1 base to trimming and J lost 4 bases; unmatched junction nucleotides: 3. Germline CDR1 MNHNS, CDR2 SASEGT. The length of the CDR3 is 15 residues. The DNA of the CDR3 is TGTGCCAGCAGTGAAGTGACAGGGGTTAATCAGCCCCAGCATTTT. Translation gives CASSEVTGVNQPQHF.

This chain joins TRBV7-2 and TRBJ2-1; no firm D call. This CDR3 has 16 amino acids. Germline lookup yields CDR1 SGHTA and CDR2 FQGNSA. Trimming left V 0 bases short and J 0 bases short, with 9 bases between. The CDR3 is CASSLAVSSSYNEQFF. Here the CDR3 DNA reads TGTGCCAGCAGCTTAGCTGTCTCGAGCTCCTACAATGAGCAGTTCTTC.

The chain carries TRBV4-2 and TRBJ2-7; the match to TRBD1 covers 9 bases. V gave up 2 bases and J gave up 4 bases; unmatched junction bases: 9. Germline assignment: CDR1 LGHNA and CDR2 YNFKEQ. The CDR3 is 16 amino acids. This chain's CDR3 is CASSQLDGTGSYEQYF. The CDR3 DNA reads as TGTGCCAGCAGCCAACTGGACGGGACAGGGTCGTACGAGCAGTACTTC.

V is TRBV7-2 and J is TRBJ2-3; D not resolved. The V and J ends lost 5 bases and 5 bases respectively, with 11 bases between them. This CDR3 region has 13 residues. Germline assignment: CDR1 SGHTA and CDR2 FQGNSA. The CDR3 DNA sequence: TGTGCCAGCAGCATAAACTTAAGAGATACGCAGTATTTT. Its translation is CASSINLRDTQYF. The variable domain in full, with the rest retrieved from reference TRBV7-2 and TRBJ2-3, is GAGVSQSPSNKVTEKGKDVELRCDPISGHTALYWYRQSLGQGLEFLIYFQGNSAPDKSGLPSDRFSAERTGGSVSTLTIQRTQQEDSAVYLCASSINLRDTQYFGPGTRLTVL.

The rearrangement links TRBV11-2 to TRBJ2-7, with 9 bases lining up with TRBD2. This CDR3 spans 16 amino acids. Germline CDR1 and CDR2: SGHAT and FQNNGV. Germline trimming cut 5 bases from V and 6 bases from J; bases unmatched to any gene: 14. CDR3 loop: CASSHFWTSESGEQYF. CDR3 coding DNA: TGTGCCAGCAGCCATTTCTGGACTAGCGAATCGGGCGAGCAGTACTTC.

The count of this clone is one. This rearrangement joins TRBV27 to TRBJ2-7; 7 positions agree with TRBD1. The CDR3 has 15 residues. Losses at the gene ends were 4 bases for V and 3 bases for J; bases not matched to a gene: 9. Germline V gene data show CDR1 as MNHEY and CDR2 as SMNVEV (reference sequence). The CDR3 DNA reads TGTGCCAGCAGTTGGAGAGGGGGCGAAATCTACGAGCAGTACTTC. It translates to CASSWRGGEIYEQYF.

CDR3 coding DNA: TGTGCCAGCAGCGTTCGACAGGGACCGAGCTCCTATAATTCACCCCTCCACTTT. This sequence encodes CASSVRQGPSSYNSPLHF. The chain links TRBV7-8 to TRBJ1-6; 7 nucleotides line up with TRBD1. There are 18 residues in the CDR3. From germline, CDR1 is SGHVS and CDR2 FQNEAQ. V shed 5 bases, J shed 0 bases, and the junction held 10 bases outside the gene matches.

In DNA, the CDR3 is TGTGCCAGCAGTGCCCCGGGACTAGTTCAAGAGACCCAGTACTTC. Translation: CASSAPGLVQETQYF. V and J are TRBV25-1 and TRBJ2-5; 8 nucleotides line up with TRBD2. The CDR3 is made up of 15 amino acids. V dropped 4 bases and J dropped 2; count of bases not matched to a gene: 6. The germline gives CDR1 MGHDK, CDR2 SYGVNS.

The chain has TRBV7-9 and TRBJ1-2; tentatively, D is TRBD1 (6 bases). Per the germline V gene, CDR1 is SEHNR and CDR2 is FQNEAQ (reference sequence). Trimming took off 5 bases at V and 5 bases at J, with 15 bases between the two ends. The CDR3 loop spans 14 amino acids. The CDR3 DNA is TGTGCCAGCAGCGCCCAGGGGCCCGCTTATGGCTACACCTTC. This codes for CASSAQGPAYGYTF.

V is TRBV4-2 and J is TRBJ2-1; 10 bases are shared with TRBD2. Per germline, CDR1 LGHNA and CDR2 YNFKEQ. The J segment lost 4 bases and the V segment lost 3 bases, leaving 6 bases of the junction unmatched. This CDR3 has 16 amino acids. The CDR3 region is CASSHLSGGLYNEQFF. The CDR3 bases are TGTGCCAGCAGCCACCTTAGCGGGGGGCTTTACAATGAGCAGTTCTTC.

The V and J genes are TRBV11-2 and TRBJ2-2; possibly TRBD2 for D (6 bases). Germline CDR1 is SGHAT and CDR2 is FQNNGV. V lost 8 bases and J lost 5, with 12 bases in between. The CDR3 is 13 residues long. The CDR3 spells CASRLRETGELFF. Written as DNA, the CDR3 is TGTGCCAGCCGCCTCCGGGAGACCGGGGAGCTGTTTTTT.

This clone was seen a single time. The chain has TRBV7-9 and TRBJ2-1; D is possibly TRBD1 (5 bases). The CDR3 is made up of 15 amino acids. Trimming pared 4 bases from V and 4 bases from J, leaving 14 bases between. CDR1 and CDR2 from the germline V gene are SEHNR and FQNEAQ (reference sequence). The CDR3 reads CASSSPLDRYNEQFF. The CDR3 DNA sequence: TGTGCCAGCAGCTCCCCTCTCGACAGATACAATGAGCAGTTCTTC.